Below are 28 T cell receptor beta chains sequenced from a single sample in a study of T-cell memory formation after mild COVID-19. MiXCR was run by TCRdb on the 5' RACE reads, yielding one entry per CDR3 protein. The sample shows approximately 500,000 distinct CDR3 sequences, around a quarter of them seen only once. Sequenced material: PBMCs or a T cell subset sorted from them (not recorded which). The receptor source for this set is an adult woman who had mild COVID-19 (a few samples of this study predate the infection). Cell type and time point are not known.

This clonotype was counted between two and nine times. The CDR3 sequence: CASSIIQGERTQYF. The CDR3 DNA reads TGTGCCAGCAGCATCATCCAGGGGGAGAGGACGCAGTATTTT. V usage is TRBV27 and J usage is TRBJ2-3, with 7 bases fitting TRBD1. Losses at the gene ends were 6 bases for V and 9 bases for J; bases not matched to a gene: 12. The CDR3 is 14 amino acids. CDR1 MNHEY and CDR2 SMNVEV come from the germline V gene (reference sequence).

The J gene is TRBJ1-2, the V gene TRBV5-1; TRBD1 might be the D (5 bases). The germline gives CDR1 SGHRS, CDR2 YFSETQ. Trimming took off 2 bases at V and 5 bases at J, with 10 bases between the two ends. The CDR3 consists of 13 residues. The CDR3 nucleotides are TGCGCCAGCAGCTTCGGGACCATTTATGGCTACACCTTC. It translates to CASSFGTIYGYTF.

This clonotype turned up a few times. The chain couples TRBV5-1 to TRBJ2-5; D is perhaps TRBD2 (6 bases). V was trimmed by 4 bases and J by 2 bases, leaving 18 bases between them. The CDR3 spans 16 residues. Germline CDR1 and CDR2: SGHRS and YFSETQ. CDR3 region: CASSIAGSSVQETQYF. CDR3 coding DNA: TGCGCCAGCAGCATAGCCGGGAGCTCAGTTCAAGAGACCCAGTACTTC.

The V gene is TRBV6-2 or TRBV6-3, the J gene TRBJ2-2, with D uncertain. With 2 bases removed from V and 4 bases from J, the gap between germline ends came to 8 bases. The germline CDR1 and CDR2 sequences are MNHEY and SVGEGT. This CDR3 has 14 residues. CDR3 amino acids: CASSYHDPTGELFF. The CDR3 nucleotides read TGTGCCAGCAGTTACCACGACCCCACCGGGGAGCTGTTTTTT.

This chain uses TRBV11-2 with TRBJ2-2; 9 positions agree with TRBD2. CDR3 length: 16 residues. Germline V gene sequence: CDR1 SGHAT, CDR2 FQNNGV. Losses at the gene ends were 5 bases for V and 0 bases for J; bases not matched to a gene: 4. CDR3 DNA: TGTGCCAGCAGCGGGACTAGCAGGACGAACACCGGGGAGCTGTTTTTT. As protein: CASSGTSRTNTGELFF. The full variable domain, with the rest looked up from reference TRBV11-2 and TRBJ2-2, is EAGVAQSPRYKIIEKRQSVAFWCNPISGHATLYWYQQILGQGPKLLIQFQNNGVVDDSQLPKDRFSAERLKGVDSTLKIQPAKLEDSAVYLCASSGTSRTNTGELFFGEGSRLTVL.

This clonotype has a count of ten or more. The chain has TRBV11-2 and TRBJ2-1; perhaps TRBD2 as D (6 bases). The ends were cut back, 2 bases at V and 4 bases at J, with 27 bases in the middle. The germline CDR1 and CDR2 sequences are SGHAT and FQNNGV. This CDR3 has 20 amino acids. The CDR3 DNA reads as TGTGCCAGCAGCTTACAGGCGGGGCAGAGACGATCATTCTTGTACAATGAGCAGTTCTTC. Its protein product is CASSLQAGQRRSFLYNEQFF.

The chain employs TRBV12-3 or TRBV12-4 and TRBJ1-2, with TRBD1 identical over 8 bases. With 5 bases clipped from V and 6 bases from J, the junction kept 2 bases outside the gene matches. The CDR3 extends over 12 amino acids. The CDR3 sequence is CASSQGANGYTF. The DNA of the CDR3 is TGTGCCAGCAGTCAGGGGGCCAATGGCTACACCTTC.

This chain joins TRBV5-1 and TRBJ1-1; a weak D match, TRBD1 (5 bases). V lost 4 bases and J lost 2, with 15 bases in between. Germline loops: CDR1 SGHRS, CDR2 YFSETQ. CDR3 length: 15 amino acids. The CDR3 nucleotides are TGCGCCAGCAGCCCGACCTGGGGGTTCAACACTGAAGCTTTCTTT. Translated: CASSPTWGFNTEAFF.

This clonotype was seen a few times. This chain connects TRBV7-9 to TRBJ2-1; D could derive from TRBD1 or TRBD2 (5 bases each). Trimming left V 3 bases short and J 5 bases short, with 14 bases between. The CDR3 sequence is 15 residues long. Germline-derived CDR1 and CDR2 are SEHNR and FQNEAQ (reference sequence). CDR3 amino acids: CASSLGVRPNNEQFF. Here the CDR3 DNA reads TGTGCCAGCAGCTTGGGGGTCCGTCCGAACAATGAGCAGTTCTTC.

V and J are TRBV14 and TRBJ2-1; possibly TRBD2 for D (6 bases). The CDR3 is made up of 14 amino acids. With 1 base removed from V and 6 bases from J, the gap between germline ends came to 10 bases. Germline CDR1 and CDR2: SGHDN and FVKESK. The CDR3 DNA sequence: TGTGCCAGCAGCCAAGTGGGGGAGGCCAATGAGCAGTTCTTC. Amino acids: CASSQVGEANEQFF.

The rearrangement joins TRBV3-1 to TRBJ1-2, with a possible D match to TRBD1 (5 bases). V lost 0 bases and J 5 bases, leaving 10 bases between the germline ends. CDR3 length: 14 amino acids. The V gene's germline CDR1 is LGHDT and CDR2 YNNKEL (reference sequence). The CDR3: CASSQDRVLYGYTF. CDR3 in DNA: TGTGCCAGCAGCCAAGACAGGGTTCTTTATGGCTACACCTTC.

The chain combines TRBV7-9 with TRBJ2-7; D call uncertain. The V and J ends lost 9 bases and 5 bases respectively, with 11 bases between them. This CDR3 contains 11 residues. Germline values: CDR1 SEHNR, CDR2 FQNEAQ (reference sequence). The CDR3 bases are TGTGCCAGTACAAGTATCGACGAGCAGTACTTC. Its protein is CASTSIDEQYF.

The genes are TRBV5-5 and TRBJ2-7, with 14 bases matching TRBD2. The V gene end was trimmed by 4 bases and the J gene end by 3 bases; junction bases not matched to a gene: 6. CDR3 size: 16 residues. Looked up from germline, CDR1 is SGHKS and CDR2 is YYEKEE (reference sequence). DNA for the CDR3: TGTGCCAGCAGCCTCCCCGGGACTAGCGGGAGCTACGAGCAGTACTTC. Its translation: CASSLPGTSGSYEQYF. The full variable domain, completed using reference TRBV5-5 and TRBJ2-7, is DAGVTQSPTHLIKTRGQQVTLRCSPISGHKSVSWYQQVLGQGPQFIFQYYEKEERGRGNFPDRFSARQFPNYSSELNVNALLLGDSALYLCASSLPGTSGSYEQYFGPGTRLTVT.

There are a few counts of this clonotype. CDR3 amino acids: CASSSRGQNYNEQFF. The DNA for the CDR3 is TGTGCCAGCAGCTCGAGAGGGCAGAACTACAATGAGCAGTTCTTC. The chain joins TRBV7-9 to TRBJ2-1; maybe TRBD2 (5 bases). V lost 4 bases, J lost 3 bases, and 13 bases lay in between. CDR3 length: 15 amino acids. CDR1 SEHNR and CDR2 FQNEAQ come from the germline V gene (reference sequence).

The chain uses TRBV9 and TRBJ2-1, with D possibly matching TRBD2 (6 bases). Germline V CDR1 and CDR2: SGDLS, YYNGEE. The germline V and J ends were trimmed by 1 base and 0 bases, with 17 bases remaining between them. The CDR3 covers 18 residues. The CDR3 DNA is TGTGCCAGCAGCGTAAGCCTAGGGGAGGCGGGCTCCTACAATGAGCAGTTCTTC. This gives the protein CASSVSLGEAGSYNEQFF.

This sequence joins TRBV12-3 or TRBV12-4 and TRBJ2-3; 7 bases map to TRBD2. The ends lost 1 base at V and 8 bases at J; junction bases unmatched: 6. This CDR3 is built from 14 residues. The CDR3 protein is CASSLGHPGGTQYF. In DNA, the CDR3 is TGTGCCAGCAGTTTAGGACACCCGGGGGGTACGCAGTATTTT.

The rearrangement joins TRBV4-1 to TRBJ2-7; 10 bases map to TRBD1. Germline V gene lookup returns CDR1 MGHRA and CDR2 YSYEKL. The CDR3 has 14 amino acids. The J segment lost 2 bases and the V segment lost 9 bases, leaving 7 bases of the junction unmatched. The CDR3 region has the DNA TGCGCCAGTCAACGGGACAGGGGCACCTACGAGCAGTACTTC. As protein: CASQRDRGTYEQYF.

The table lists this clonotype with a few counts. This chain links TRBV19 with TRBJ2-6; the D gene is possibly TRBD2 (5 bases). V was shortened by 3 bases and J by 2 bases, with 8 bases between the two germline ends. Looked up from germline, CDR1 is LNHDA and CDR2 is SQIVND (reference sequence). CDR3 length: 15 residues. The CDR3 DNA is TGTGCCAGTAGTATCGCCGGGGCTGGGGCCAACGTCCTGACTTTC. Encoded protein: CASSIAGAGANVLTF.

The table lists this clonotype with a few counts. The chain couples TRBV12-3 or TRBV12-4 to TRBJ1-1; maybe TRBD1 (5 bases). The CDR3 has 13 residues. V was clipped by 5 bases and J by 5 bases, with 12 bases between them. Written as DNA, the CDR3 is TGTGCCAGCAGTCAACTTAGACAGACTGAAGCTTTCTTT. As protein: CASSQLRQTEAFF.

This clonotype appeared a few times. This rearrangement joins TRBV20-1 to TRBJ2-1; D call uncertain. The germline V and J ends were trimmed by 2 bases and 0 bases, with 11 bases remaining between them. This CDR3 contains 15 residues. Germline V gene data show CDR1 as DFQATT and CDR2 as SNEGSKA (reference sequence). The CDR3 bases are TGCAGTGCTAGAAGGCTGTATAGCTCCTACAATGAGCAGTTCTTC. Translating gives CSARRLYSSYNEQFF.

The chain employs TRBV2 and TRBJ2-7; possible D gene TRBD1, 6 bases. The CDR3 is 14 residues long. The germline V and J ends were trimmed by 6 bases and 0 bases, with 12 bases remaining between them. CDR1 is SNHLY and CDR2 is FYNNEI in the germline V gene. As DNA, the CDR3 is TGTGCCAGCAGCGAACAGGGTCTCTCCTACGAGCAGTACTTC. Translating it yields CASSEQGLSYEQYF.

The chain employs TRBV15 and TRBJ1-1; 7 bases match TRBD1. Germline CDR1 reads LNHNV; CDR2 reads YYDKDF (reference sequence). The CDR3 is made up of 15 amino acids. V gave up 0 bases and J gave up 3 bases; unmatched junction bases: 4. The CDR3 loop is CATSRDPGGDTEAFF. CDR3 nucleotide sequence: TGTGCCACCAGCAGAGATCCAGGGGGGGACACTGAAGCTTTCTTT. The full variable domain, in which reference TRBV15 and TRBJ1-1 provide the parts outside the CDR3, is DAMVIQNPRYQVTQFGKPVTLSCSQTLNHNVMYWYQQKSSQAPKLLFHYYDKDFNNEADTPDNFQSRRPNTSFCFLDIRSPGLGDTAMYLCATSRDPGGDTEAFFGQGTRLTVV.

This CDR3 is CASSAPADREDYNEQFF. Written as DNA, the CDR3 is TGTGCCAGCAGTGCGCCCGCGGACAGGGAGGACTACAATGAGCAGTTCTTC. The rearrangement uses TRBV12-3 or TRBV12-4 and TRBJ2-1; 8 positions agree with TRBD1. Losses at the gene ends were 5 bases for V and 3 bases for J; bases not matched to a gene: 12. CDR3 length equals 17 residues.

This clonotype appeared many times. The chain combines TRBV11-2 with TRBJ2-5; maybe TRBD2 (5 bases). Trimming pared 4 bases from V and 5 bases from J, leaving 14 bases between. The CDR3 runs to 14 residues. Germline V gene lookup returns CDR1 SGHAT and CDR2 FQNNGV. The DNA for the CDR3 is TGTGCCAGCAGCTCGGTTACGGGGTGGGAGACCCAGTACTTC. Amino acid sequence: CASSSVTGWETQYF.

This chain links TRBV7-9 with TRBJ2-5, with D possibly TRBD2 on 6 matching bases. Looked up from germline, CDR1 is SEHNR and CDR2 is FQNEAQ (reference sequence). V gave up 4 bases and J gave up 7 bases, with 13 bases separating them. The CDR3 consists of 13 residues. Written as DNA, the CDR3 is TGTGCCAGCAGCTCGGGACTCCAAAGGACCCAGTACTTC. Translated, it gives CASSSGLQRTQYF.

V is TRBV6-2 or TRBV6-3 and J is TRBJ2-7; D could derive from TRBD1 or TRBD2 (5 bases each). The V end was cut by 4 bases, the J end by 6 bases, with 13 bases between. There are 13 residues in the CDR3. The germline CDR1 and CDR2 sequences are MNHEY and SVGEGT. The CDR3 DNA sequence: TGTGCCAGCAGTTTGGGGGAGAAAGGCGAGCAGTACTTC. Translation gives CASSLGEKGEQYF.

CDR3: CASSSGSFYEQYF. DNA of the CDR3: TGCGCCAGCAGCTCCGGGTCTTTCTACGAGCAGTACTTC. J is TRBJ2-7 and V is TRBV5-1; D not certain. The CDR3 is made up of 13 amino acids. V was trimmed by 3 bases and J by 3 bases, leaving 10 bases between them. Germline CDR1 is SGHRS and CDR2 is YFSETQ. Combining the CDR3 with reference TRBV5-1 and TRBJ2-7 gives the whole variable domain KAGVTQTPRYLIKTRGQQVTLSCSPISGHRSVSWYQQTPGQGLQFLFEYFSETQRNKGNFPGRFSGRQFSNSRSEMNVSTLELGDSALYLCASSSGSFYEQYFGPGTRLTVT.

The chain links TRBV4-2 to TRBJ2-4; a possible D gene is TRBD2 (6 bases). From germline, CDR1 is LGHNA and CDR2 YNFKEQ. With 1 base removed from V and 0 bases from J, the gap between germline ends came to 13 bases. This CDR3 comprises 17 residues. DNA for the CDR3: TGTGCCAGCAGCCAAGTATGGAGCGGGTTAGCCAAAAACATTCAGTACTTC. This gives the protein CASSQVWSGLAKNIQYF.